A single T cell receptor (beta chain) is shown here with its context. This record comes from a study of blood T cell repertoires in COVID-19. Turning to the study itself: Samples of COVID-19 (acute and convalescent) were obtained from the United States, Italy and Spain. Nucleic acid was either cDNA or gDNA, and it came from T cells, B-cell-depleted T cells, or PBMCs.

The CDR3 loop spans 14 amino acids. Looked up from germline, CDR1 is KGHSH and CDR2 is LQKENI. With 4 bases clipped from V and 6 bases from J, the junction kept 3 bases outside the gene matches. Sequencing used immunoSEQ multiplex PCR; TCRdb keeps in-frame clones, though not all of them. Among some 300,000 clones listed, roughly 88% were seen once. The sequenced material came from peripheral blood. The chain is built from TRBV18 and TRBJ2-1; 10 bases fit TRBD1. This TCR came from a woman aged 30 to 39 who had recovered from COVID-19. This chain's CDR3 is CASSRDRGRNEQFF. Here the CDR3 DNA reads TGTGCCAGCTCACGAGACAGGGGGCGCAATGAGCAGTTCTTC.